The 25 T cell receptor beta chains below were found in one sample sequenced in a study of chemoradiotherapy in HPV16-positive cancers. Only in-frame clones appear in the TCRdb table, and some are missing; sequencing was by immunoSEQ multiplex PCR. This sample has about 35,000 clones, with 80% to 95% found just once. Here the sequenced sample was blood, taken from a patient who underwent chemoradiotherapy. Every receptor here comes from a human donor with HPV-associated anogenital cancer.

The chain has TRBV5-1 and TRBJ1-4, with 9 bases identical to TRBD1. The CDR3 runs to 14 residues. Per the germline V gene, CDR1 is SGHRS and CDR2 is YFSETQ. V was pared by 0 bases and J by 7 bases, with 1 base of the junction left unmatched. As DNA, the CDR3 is TGCGCCAGCAGCTTGGGACAGGGGGTTGAAAAACTGTTTTTT. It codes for CASSLGQGVEKLFF.

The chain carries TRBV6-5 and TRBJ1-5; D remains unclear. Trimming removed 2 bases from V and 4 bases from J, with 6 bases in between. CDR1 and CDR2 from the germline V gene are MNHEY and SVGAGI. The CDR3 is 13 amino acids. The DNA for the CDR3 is TGTGCCAGCAGTTACGATGGGAATCAGCCCCAGCATTTT. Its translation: CASSYDGNQPQHF.

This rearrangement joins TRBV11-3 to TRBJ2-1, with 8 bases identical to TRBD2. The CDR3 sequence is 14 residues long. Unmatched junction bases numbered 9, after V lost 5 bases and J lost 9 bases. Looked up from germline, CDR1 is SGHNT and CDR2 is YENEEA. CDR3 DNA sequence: TGTGCCAGCAGCGCCCGACTAGCGCGAAGTGAGCAGTTCTTC. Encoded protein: CASSARLARSEQFF. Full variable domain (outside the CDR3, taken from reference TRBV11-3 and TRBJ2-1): EAGVVQSPRYKIIEKKQPVAFWCNPISGHNTLYWYLQNLGQGPELLIRYENEEAVDDSQLPKDRFSAERLKGVDSTLKIQPAELGDSAVYLCASSARLARSEQFFGPGTRLTVL.

The CDR3 here is CASSIVLSGLGLELSYEQYF. In nucleotides, the CDR3 is TGTGCCAGTAGTATAGTTCTTTCGGGACTGGGGCTCGAACTCTCCTACGAGCAGTACTTC. The chain employs TRBV19 and TRBJ2-7; tentative D call: TRBD2 (6 bases). Trimming pared 1 base from V and 0 bases from J, leaving 25 bases between. The CDR3 consists of 20 residues. Germline V gene lookup returns CDR1 LNHDA and CDR2 SQIVND (reference sequence).

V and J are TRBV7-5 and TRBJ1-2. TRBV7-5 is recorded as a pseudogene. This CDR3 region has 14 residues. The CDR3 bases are TGTGCCAGAGACACCCCGGGGCGACCCTATGGCTACACCTTC. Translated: CARDTPGRPYGYTF.

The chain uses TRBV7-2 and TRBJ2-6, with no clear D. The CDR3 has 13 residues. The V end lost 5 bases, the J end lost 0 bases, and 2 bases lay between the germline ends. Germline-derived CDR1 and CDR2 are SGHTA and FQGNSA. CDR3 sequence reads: CASSPSGANVLTF. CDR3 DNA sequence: TGTGCCAGCAGCCCCTCTGGGGCCAACGTCCTGACTTTC.

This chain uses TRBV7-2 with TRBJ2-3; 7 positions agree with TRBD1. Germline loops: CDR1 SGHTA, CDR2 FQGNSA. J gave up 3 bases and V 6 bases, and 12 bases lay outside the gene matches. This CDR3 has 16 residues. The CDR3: CASSFPPGQRTDTQYF. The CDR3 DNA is TGTGCCAGCAGTTTCCCTCCGGGACAGAGAACAGATACGCAGTATTTT.

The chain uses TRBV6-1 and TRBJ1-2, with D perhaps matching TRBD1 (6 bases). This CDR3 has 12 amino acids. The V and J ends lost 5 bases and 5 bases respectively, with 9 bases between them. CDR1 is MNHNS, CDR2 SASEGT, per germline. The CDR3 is CASSNTGYGYTF. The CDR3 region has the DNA TGTGCCAGCAGTAACACAGGGTATGGCTACACCTTC.

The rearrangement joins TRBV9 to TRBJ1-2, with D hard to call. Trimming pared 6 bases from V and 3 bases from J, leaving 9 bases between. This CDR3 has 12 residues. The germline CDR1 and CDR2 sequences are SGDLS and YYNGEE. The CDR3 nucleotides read TGTGCCAGCACTTCGGAATACTATGGCTACACCTTC. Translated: CASTSEYYGYTF.

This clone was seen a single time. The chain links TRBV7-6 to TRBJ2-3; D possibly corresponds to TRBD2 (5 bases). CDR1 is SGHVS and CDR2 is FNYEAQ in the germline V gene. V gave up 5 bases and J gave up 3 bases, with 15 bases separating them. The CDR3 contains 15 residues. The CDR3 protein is CASSPHGLATDTQYF. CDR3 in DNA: TGTGCCAGCAGCCCCCATGGTCTAGCTACAGATACGCAGTATTTT. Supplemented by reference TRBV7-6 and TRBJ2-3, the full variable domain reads GAGVSQSPRYKVTKRGQDVALRCDPISGHVSLYWYRQALGQGPEFLTYFNYEAQQDKSGLPNDRFSAERPEGSISTLTIQRTEQRDSAMYRCASSPHGLATDTQYFGPGTRLTVL.

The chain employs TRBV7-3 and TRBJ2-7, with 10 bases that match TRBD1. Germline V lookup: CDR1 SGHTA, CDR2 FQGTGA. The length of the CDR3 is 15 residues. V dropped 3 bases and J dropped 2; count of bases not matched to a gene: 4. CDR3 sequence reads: CASSFKTGGPYEQYF. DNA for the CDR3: TGTGCCAGCAGCTTCAAGACAGGGGGCCCCTACGAGCAGTACTTC. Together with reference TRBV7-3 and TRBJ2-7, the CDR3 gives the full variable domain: GAGVSQTPSNKVTEKGKYVELRCDPISGHTALYWYRQSLGQGPEFLIYFQGTGAADDSGLPNDRFFAVRPEGSVSTLKIQRTERGDSAVYLCASSFKTGGPYEQYFGPGTRLTVT.

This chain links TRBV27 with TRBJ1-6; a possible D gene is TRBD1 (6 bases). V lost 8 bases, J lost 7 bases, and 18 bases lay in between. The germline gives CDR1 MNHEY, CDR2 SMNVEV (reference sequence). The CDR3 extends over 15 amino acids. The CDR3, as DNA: TGTGCCAGCGGGGGGGGGCGGGGTTTAAATTCACCCCTCCACTTT. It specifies CASGGGRGLNSPLHF.

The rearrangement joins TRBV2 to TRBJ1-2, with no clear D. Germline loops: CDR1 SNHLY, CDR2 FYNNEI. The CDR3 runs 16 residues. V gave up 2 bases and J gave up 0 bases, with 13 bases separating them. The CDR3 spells CASSEQPGVTNYGYTF. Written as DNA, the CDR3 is TGTGCCAGCAGTGAACAGCCAGGAGTTACTAACTATGGCTACACCTTC.

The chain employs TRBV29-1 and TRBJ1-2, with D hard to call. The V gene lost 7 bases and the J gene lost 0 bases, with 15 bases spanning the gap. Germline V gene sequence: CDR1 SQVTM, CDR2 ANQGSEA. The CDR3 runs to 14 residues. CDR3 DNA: TGCAGCGGGATACCCGCGGATACTAACTATGGCTACACCTTC. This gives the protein CSGIPADTNYGYTF.

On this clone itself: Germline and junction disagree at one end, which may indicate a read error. CDR3 loop: CASSVAGGAGELFF. The CDR3 DNA follows: TGTGCTAGCAGCGTAGCGGGGGGGGCCGGGGAGCTGTTTTTT. V usage is TRBV7-7 and J usage is TRBJ2-2; 11 bases are shared with TRBD2. CDR1 is SSHAT and CDR2 is FNYEAQ in the germline V gene (reference sequence). This CDR3 comprises 14 residues.

The CDR3 spells CASSPRDSGYEQFF. In DNA, the CDR3 is TGTGCCAGCAGCCCGCGGGACTCCGGGTATGAGCAGTTCTTC. The genes are TRBV11-3 and TRBJ2-1, with D possibly matching TRBD2 (6 bases). This CDR3 contains 14 residues. V shed 5 bases and J shed 8 bases, with 16 bases lying between them. Germline V lookup: CDR1 SGHNT, CDR2 YENEEA.

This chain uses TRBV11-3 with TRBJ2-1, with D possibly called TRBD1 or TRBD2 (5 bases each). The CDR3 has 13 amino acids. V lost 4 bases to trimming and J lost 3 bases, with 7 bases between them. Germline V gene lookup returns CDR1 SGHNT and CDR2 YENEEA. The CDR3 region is CASSSGGYNEQFF. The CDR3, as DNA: TGTGCCAGCAGCTCTGGGGGCTACAATGAGCAGTTCTTC.

CDR3 sequence: CASSPRDRDRSGTDTQYF. The CDR3 DNA reads TGTGCCAGCAGTCCCCGGGACAGGGATCGGTCTGGCACAGATACGCAGTATTTT. This chain connects TRBV2 to TRBJ2-3, with TRBD1 matching 9 bases. This CDR3 is 18 amino acids long. CDR1 and CDR2 from the germline V gene are SNHLY and FYNNEI. Germline trimming cut 5 bases from V and 1 base from J; bases unmatched to any gene: 13. Looking up the rest from reference TRBV2 and TRBJ2-3 gives the full variable domain: EPEVTQTPSHQVTQMGQEVILRCVPISNHLYFYWYRQILGQKVEFLVSFYNNEISEKSEIFDDQFSVERPDGSNFTLKIRSTKLEDSAMYFCASSPRDRDRSGTDTQYFGPGTRLTVL.

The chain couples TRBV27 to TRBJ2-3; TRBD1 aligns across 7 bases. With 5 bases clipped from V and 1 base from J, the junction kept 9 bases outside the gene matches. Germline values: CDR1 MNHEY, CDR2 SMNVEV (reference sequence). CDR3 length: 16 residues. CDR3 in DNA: TGTGCCAGCAGTCCCGGACAGGCCTTTGGCACAGATACGCAGTATTTT. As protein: CASSPGQAFGTDTQYF.

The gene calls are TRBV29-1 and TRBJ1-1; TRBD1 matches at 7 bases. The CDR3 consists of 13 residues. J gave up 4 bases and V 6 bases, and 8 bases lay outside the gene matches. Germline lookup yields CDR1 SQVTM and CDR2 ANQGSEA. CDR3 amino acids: CSVTQGMGTEAFF. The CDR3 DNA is TGCAGCGTAACACAGGGGATGGGCACTGAAGCTTTCTTT.

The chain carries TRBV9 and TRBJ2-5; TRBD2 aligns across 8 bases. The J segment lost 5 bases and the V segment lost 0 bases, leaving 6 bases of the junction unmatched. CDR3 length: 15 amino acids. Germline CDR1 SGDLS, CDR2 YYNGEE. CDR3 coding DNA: TGTGCCAGCAGCGTAGGTAGCGGGACCTGGGAGACCCAGTACTTC. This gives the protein CASSVGSGTWETQYF.

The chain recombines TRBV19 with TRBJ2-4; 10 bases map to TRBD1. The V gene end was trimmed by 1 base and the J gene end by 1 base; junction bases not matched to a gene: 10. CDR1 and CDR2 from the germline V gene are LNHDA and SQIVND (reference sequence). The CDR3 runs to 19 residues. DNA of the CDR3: TGTGCCAGTAGTATAGCCATGGGACAGGGGTACGGGGCCAAAAACATTCAGTACTTC. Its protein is CASSIAMGQGYGAKNIQYF.

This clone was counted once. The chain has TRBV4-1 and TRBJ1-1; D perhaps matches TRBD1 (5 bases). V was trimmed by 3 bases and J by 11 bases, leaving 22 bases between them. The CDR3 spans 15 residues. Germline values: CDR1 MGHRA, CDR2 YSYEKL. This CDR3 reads CASSQTTMVGTTAFF. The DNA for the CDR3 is TGCGCCAGCAGCCAGACTACTATGGTCGGGACGACGGCTTTCTTT.

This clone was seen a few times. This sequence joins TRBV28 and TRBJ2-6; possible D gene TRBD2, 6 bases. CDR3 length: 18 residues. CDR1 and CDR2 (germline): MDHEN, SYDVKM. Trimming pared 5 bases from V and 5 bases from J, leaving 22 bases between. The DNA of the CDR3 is TGTGCCAGCAGTGGAGGGGACTTGACACAAAGTCGGGCCAACGTCCTGACTTTC. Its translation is CASSGGDLTQSRANVLTF.

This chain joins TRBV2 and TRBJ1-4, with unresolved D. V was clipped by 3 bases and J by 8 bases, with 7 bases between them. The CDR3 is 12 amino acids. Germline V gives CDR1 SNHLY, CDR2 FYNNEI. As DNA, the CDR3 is TGTGCCAGCAGTGAGTATGGCGAAAAACTGTTTTTT. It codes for CASSEYGEKLFF.